A single sample is the source of the 21 T cell receptor beta chains below, sequenced in a study of blood T cells in healthy people across ages. Next came a second PCR, run for about 7 to 12 cycles, which used a sample-barcoded 5' primer along with a J-beta primer mix. Each CDR3 protein gets one entry after TCRdb re-called the 5' RACE reads with MiXCR. The top ten hold roughly 9% of the sample, which has some 760,000 distinct CDR3 sequences, more than 20% seen once. These data were also filed under a second study, of T cells of mothers and their children.

The sample taken for sequencing was blood. The receptors were sampled from a boy younger than 18 in good health.

The chain is built from TRBV28 and TRBJ2-5; the match to TRBD2 covers 10 bases. CDR3 size: 15 residues. Trimming took 5 bases from V and 6 from J; bases not matched to a gene: 9. CDR1 and CDR2 from the germline V gene are MDHEN and SYDVKM. CDR3 in amino acids: CASSPSGRKAKTQYF. CDR3 in DNA: TGTGCCAGCAGTCCTAGCGGGAGAAAAGCGAAGACCCAGTACTTC. The full variable domain, rest sourced from reference TRBV28 and TRBJ2-5, is DVKVTQSSRYLVKRTGEKVFLECVQDMDHENMFWYRQDPGLGLRLIYFSYDVKMKEKGDIPEGYSVSREKKERFSLILESASTNQTSMYLCASSPSGRKAKTQYFGPGTRLLVL.

This clonotype was picked up a small number of times. This chain uses TRBV9 with TRBJ1-2; D not resolved. The CDR3 sequence is 13 residues long. Germline lookup yields CDR1 SGDLS and CDR2 YYNGEE. Trimming shortened V by 0 bases and J by 6 bases, and 9 bases separated the two germline ends. In DNA, the CDR3 is TGTGCCAGCAGCGTAGTAGAGGGAAATGGCTACACCTTC. This sequence encodes CASSVVEGNGYTF.

A few counts support this clonotype. The chain combines TRBV2 with TRBJ2-5; TRBD2 matches 13 bases. The V segment lost 6 bases and the J segment 5 bases; nucleotides outside the gene matches: 6. The CDR3 sequence is 15 residues long. CDR1 is SNHLY and CDR2 is FYNNEI in the germline V gene. The CDR3 DNA sequence: TGTGCCAGCAGGGGCGGGACTAGCGGGACTGAGACCCAGTACTTC. Translating gives CASRGGTSGTETQYF.

The sample holds a few counts of this clonotype. The V call is TRBV20-1, the J call TRBJ1-4, with D tentatively TRBD1 (5 bases). Germline-derived CDR1 and CDR2 are DFQATT and SNEGSKA (reference sequence). The ends were cut back, 6 bases at V and 4 bases at J, with 12 bases in the middle. The CDR3 spans 13 residues. The CDR3 spells CSALGLFNEKLFF. The CDR3 coding sequence is TGCAGTGCATTGGGACTGTTTAATGAAAAACTGTTTTTT.

This clonotype was picked up a small number of times. The chain joins TRBV6-1 to TRBJ1-1; tentatively, D is TRBD1 (5 bases). CDR1 is MNHNS and CDR2 is SASEGT in the germline V gene. The CDR3 loop spans 15 amino acids. V lost 7 bases and J 5 bases, leaving 20 bases between the germline ends. CDR3 residues: CASTRGAPMGTEAFF. CDR3 bases: TGTGCCAGCACGAGGGGCGCACCCATGGGGACTGAAGCTTTCTTT.

This clonotype was counted between two and nine times. J is TRBJ2-7 and V is TRBV16; TRBD2 aligns across 8 bases. Germline CDR1 KGHSY, CDR2 FQNENV. Germline trimming cut 7 bases from V and 3 bases from J; bases unmatched to any gene: 8. There are 14 residues in the CDR3. The CDR3 DNA is TGTGCCAGCATGCCACCCGGGACTAGCTACGAGCAGTACTTC. Its protein product is CASMPPGTSYEQYF.

This clonotype showed up just a few times. This sequence joins TRBV29-1 and TRBJ2-3; D ambiguous. V was pared by 2 bases and J by 1 base, with 13 bases between. Per germline, CDR1 SQVTM and CDR2 ANQGSEA. This CDR3 is built from 15 residues. The CDR3 is CSVEQDGWGTDTQYF. The DNA for the CDR3 is TGCAGCGTTGAACAGGACGGGTGGGGCACAGATACGCAGTATTTT.

The rearrangement links TRBV7-9 to TRBJ2-3, with TRBD2 matching over 8 bases. This CDR3 is built from 15 residues. Germline CDR1 and CDR2: SEHNR and FQNEAQ (reference sequence). The junction had 10 bases not matched to a gene; V was cut back by 7 bases and J by 4 bases. In DNA, the CDR3 is TGTGCCAGCAATCAAAAAGCGGGAGTCGCAGATACGCAGTATTTT. Protein: CASNQKAGVADTQYF.

The rearrangement uses TRBV7-6 and TRBJ2-6; 7 positions agree with TRBD2. The CDR3 covers 18 residues. V was pared by 5 bases and J by 2 bases, with 12 bases of the junction left unmatched. Germline values: CDR1 SGHVS, CDR2 FNYEAQ. In nucleotides, the CDR3 is TGTGCCAGCAGCCCGCCCGCTAGCGGAGGGGCTGGGGCCAACGTCCTGACTTTC. Translation: CASSPPASGGAGANVLTF.

The genes are TRBV6-5 and TRBJ1-1; D possibly corresponds to TRBD1 (5 bases). The CDR3 is 15 residues long. Germline V CDR1 and CDR2: MNHEY, SVGAGI. Trimming took 0 bases from V and 4 from J, leaving 12 bases between them. The chain's CDR3 is CASSYSNRRGTEAFF. CDR3 DNA sequence: TGTGCCAGCAGTTACTCCAACCGGAGGGGCACTGAAGCTTTCTTT.

The chain carries TRBV6-5 and TRBJ2-1; possibly TRBD1 for D (5 bases). The J call is uncertain, as TRBJ2-7 better fits the DNA end. Germline CDR1 is MNHEY and CDR2 is SVGAGI. The CDR3 sequence is 15 residues long. The CDR3 region is CASSPSGPGKYEQYF. DNA for the CDR3: TGTGCCAGCAGCCCGTCGGGCCCAGGGAAGTACGAGCAGTACTTC.

The J gene is TRBJ2-1, the V gene TRBV7-9, with 10 bases matching TRBD2. After removal of 1 base from V and 10 bases from J, the junction contained 1 base not matched to a gene. This CDR3 spans 13 amino acids. Germline loops: CDR1 SEHNR, CDR2 FQNEAQ (reference sequence). The CDR3 DNA is TGTGCCAGCAGCTTAGAACTAGCGGGGGAGCAGTTCTTC. Translation gives CASSLELAGEQFF.

The V call is TRBV4-3, the J call TRBJ1-1; 7 bases map to TRBD1. This CDR3 has 15 amino acids. Germline-derived CDR1 and CDR2 are LGHNA and YSLEER. V lost 1 base to trimming and J lost 4 bases; unmatched junction nucleotides: 6. In nucleotides, the CDR3 is TGCGCCAGCAGCCAAGGTCCGGGACAGATCACTGAAGCTTTCTTT. The encoded protein is CASSQGPGQITEAFF.

The sample holds a few counts of this clonotype. V is TRBV12-3 or TRBV12-4 and J is TRBJ1-4, with D unclear. V lost 0 bases to trimming and J lost 8 bases, with 13 bases between them. CDR3 length equals 15 residues. The CDR3: CASSLALREREKLFF. In nucleotides, the CDR3 is TGTGCCAGCAGTTTAGCGCTTAGGGAGCGGGAAAAACTGTTTTTT.

This clonotype was observed a handful of times. J is TRBJ2-5 and V is TRBV7-2; D gene unclear. The CDR3 runs 13 residues. V lost 2 bases, J lost 11 bases, and 15 bases lay in between. Germline CDR1 reads SGHTA; CDR2 reads FQGNSA. The CDR3 DNA reads as TGTGCCAGCAGCTTAATACCGCACCATGAGCAGTACTTC. Translating gives CASSLIPHHEQYF. The whole variable domain, remainder taken from reference TRBV7-2 and TRBJ2-5, is GAGVSQSPSNKVTEKGKDVELRCDPISGHTALYWYRQSLGQGLEFLIYFQGNSAPDKSGLPSDRFSAERTGGSVSTLTIQRTQQEDSAVYLCASSLIPHHEQYFGPGTRLLVL.

The chain is built from TRBV5-1 and TRBJ2-1; D is unresolved. Germline V CDR1 and CDR2: SGHRS, YFSETQ. Trimming took 4 bases from V and 0 from J, leaving 14 bases between them. CDR3 length equals 16 residues. This CDR3 reads CASSRLTGGSYNEQFF. Written as DNA, the CDR3 is TGCGCCAGCAGCAGACTCACCGGCGGCTCCTACAATGAGCAGTTCTTC. The full variable domain, with the rest looked up from reference TRBV5-1 and TRBJ2-1, is KAGVTQTPRYLIKTRGQQVTLSCSPISGHRSVSWYQQTPGQGLQFLFEYFSETQRNKGNFPGRFSGRQFSNSRSEMNVSTLELGDSALYLCASSRLTGGSYNEQFFGPGTRLTVL.

This clonotype was found a few times. The chain has TRBV7-2 and TRBJ2-1, with 10 bases matching TRBD2. This CDR3 spans 15 amino acids. The ends lost 3 bases at V and 7 bases at J; junction bases unmatched: 6. Germline assignment: CDR1 SGHTA and CDR2 FQGNSA. The CDR3: CASSLEAGGWNEQFF. The CDR3 DNA is TGTGCCAGCAGCTTGGAAGCGGGGGGGTGGAATGAGCAGTTCTTC. Together with reference TRBV7-2 and TRBJ2-1, the CDR3 gives the full variable domain: GAGVSQSPSNKVTEKGKDVELRCDPISGHTALYWYRQSLGQGLEFLIYFQGNSAPDKSGLPSDRFSAERTGGSVSTLTIQRTQQEDSAVYLCASSLEAGGWNEQFFGPGTRLTVL.

The V call is TRBV20-1, the J call TRBJ2-3, with 7 bases that match TRBD2. The CDR3 length is 15 residues. Germline V lookup: CDR1 DFQATT, CDR2 SNEGSKA (reference sequence). Trimming at V came to 0 bases and at J to 3 bases, leaving 6 bases not matched to a gene. The CDR3 DNA reads TGCAGTGCTAGAGATTACCGGCGGGAGACAGATACGCAGTATTTT. It specifies CSARDYRRETDTQYF.

This clonotype came up a few times. The V call is TRBV5-1, the J call TRBJ2-7; D tentatively fits TRBD1 or TRBD2 (6 bases each). This CDR3 has 15 amino acids. Between the trimmed V and J ends, which lost 4 bases and 6 bases, there was a span of 20 bases. CDR1 and CDR2 (germline): SGHRS, YFSETQ. CDR3 region: CASSRTGGGGLEQYF. For the CDR3, the DNA is TGCGCCAGCAGCCGAACCGGAGGGGGAGGCCTCGAGCAGTACTTC.

J is TRBJ2-3 and V is TRBV7-2, with 9 bases that match TRBD2. CDR1 and CDR2 (germline): SGHTA, FQGNSA. This CDR3 is 17 amino acids long. J lost 1 base, V lost 1 base, and 6 bases had no gene match. CDR3 sequence (DNA): TGTGCCAGCAGCTTAGATGGCCTAGCGGGGCGCACAGATACGCAGTATTTT. It is translated as CASSLDGLAGRTDTQYF.

This CDR3 reads CASSSRRPLLRGGEQFF. The DNA of the CDR3 is TGTGCCAGCAGCTCCCGCCGTCCCCTTTTGCGGGGTGGAGAGCAGTTCTTC. The chain has TRBV11-2 and TRBJ2-1; TRBD2 might be the D (6 bases). The CDR3 sequence is 17 residues long. Germline values: CDR1 SGHAT, CDR2 FQNNGV. The ends were cut back, 4 bases at V and 10 bases at J, with 26 bases in the middle. Together with reference TRBV11-2 and TRBJ2-1, the CDR3 gives the full variable domain: EAGVAQSPRYKIIEKRQSVAFWCNPISGHATLYWYQQILGQGPKLLIQFQNNGVVDDSQLPKDRFSAERLKGVDSTLKIQPAKLEDSAVYLCASSSRRPLLRGGEQFFGPGTRLTVL.